Reported below is one TCR beta chain. These data originate in a study of identical twins. V lost 5 bases and J lost 7, with 21 bases in between. The CDR3 runs to 15 residues. CDR1 is MNHNY, CDR2 SVGAGI, per germline (reference sequence). TCRdb ran MiXCR on the 5' RACE reads and lists one entry per CDR3 protein. This table has more than 1.5 million distinct CDR3 sequences, more than 30% appearing once. This chain connects TRBV6-6 to TRBJ2-7; no clear D gene. The TCR sequence derives from a newborn girl in good health. What was sequenced was cord blood. CDR3 in amino acids: CASSPDPVPLGEQYF. DNA for the CDR3: TGTGCCAGCAGTCCGGACCCCGTCCCTCTAGGAGAGCAGTACTTC.